Listed below are T cell receptor beta chains from one sample, sequenced in a study of cytomegalovirus exposure and HLA in healthy donors. Only in-frame clones appear in the TCRdb table, and some are missing; sequencing was by immunoSEQ multiplex PCR. The table has some 120,000 clones, roughly 81% seen once; the top ten hold about 1%. The sample was PBMCs. These receptors were taken from a woman aged 25 to 39 in good health and CMV-seronegative. Each CDR3 is given with its conserved first and last residue.

v_gene: TRBV6-6
j_gene: TRBJ2-7
CDR3aa: CAARDPTGGKYEQYF

v_gene: TRBV27
j_gene: TRBJ1-5
CDR3aa: CASSPGQGSNQPQHF

v_gene: TRBV4-2
j_gene: TRBJ2-2
CDR3aa: CASSQDAPDSLRELFF

v_gene: TRBV11-2
j_gene: TRBJ2-1
CDR3aa: CASSLGGGAVSDEQFF

v_gene: TRBV6-1
j_gene: TRBJ2-3
CDR3aa: CASSEVAGNTDTQYF

v_gene: TRBV28
j_gene: TRBJ1-1
CDR3aa: CASSLAQGRAFF

v_gene: TRBV7-8
j_gene: TRBJ2-1
CDR3aa: CASSLPGGMFF

v_gene: TRBV7-3
j_gene: TRBJ2-3
CDR3aa: CASTSLAGSTDTQYF

v_gene: TRBV6-1
j_gene: TRBJ1-1
CDR3aa: CASSEGGLRNTEAFF

v_gene: TRBV7-9
j_gene: TRBJ2-1
CDR3aa: CASSLVGSGVGNEQFF

v_gene: TRBV7-2
j_gene: TRBJ2-1
CDR3aa: CASSLNGRIDEQFF

v_gene: TRBV30
j_gene: TRBJ2-7
CDR3aa: CAWRRDTYEQYF

v_gene: TRBV30
j_gene: TRBJ2-2
CDR3aa: CAWRTQGIGELFF

v_gene: TRBV18
j_gene: TRBJ2-7
CDR3aa: CASSPLGGGSSYEQYF

v_gene: TRBV5-1
j_gene: TRBJ2-1
CDR3aa: CASSLEGGGARNEQFF

v_gene: TRBV2
j_gene: TRBJ1-5
CDR3aa: CASSEGGGPNQPQHF

v_gene: TRBV27
j_gene: TRBJ1-5
CDR3aa: CASSSKTGQPQHF

v_gene: TRBV4-1
j_gene: TRBJ2-1
CDR3aa: CASSRADRDQFF

v_gene: TRBV9
j_gene: TRBJ2-1
CDR3aa: CASSVSGGSYNEQFF

v_gene: TRBV5-5
j_gene: TRBJ2-7
CDR3aa: CASKGDLDSYEQYF

v_gene: TRBV27
j_gene: TRBJ1-4
CDR3aa: CASSSDRAGNEKLFF

v_gene: TRBV19
j_gene: TRBJ1-2
CDR3aa: CASSDGQSPVYGYNF

v_gene: TRBV9
j_gene: TRBJ1-4
CDR3aa: CASSATTGKSEKLFF

v_gene: TRBV5-1
j_gene: TRBJ2-5
CDR3aa: CASSFAVLAGVQETQYF

v_gene: TRBV27
j_gene: TRBJ2-2
CDR3aa: CASSLGGRGTGELFF

v_gene: TRBV5-1
j_gene: TRBJ2-6
CDR3aa: CASSLAQGAGANVLTF

v_gene: TRBV7-9
j_gene: TRBJ1-2
CDR3aa: CASSPPPGQFGYTF

v_gene: TRBV18
j_gene: TRBJ1-2
CDR3aa: CASSRSANYGYTF

v_gene: TRBV5-1
j_gene: TRBJ2-3
CDR3aa: CASSLFRDSSTDTQYF

v_gene: TRBV27
j_gene: TRBJ2-3
CDR3aa: CASCPGQSPSDTQYF

v_gene: TRBV27
j_gene: TRBJ1-1
CDR3aa: CASRAGYTEAFF

v_gene: TRBV30
j_gene: TRBJ1-6
CDR3aa: CAWGNRGQSPLHF

v_gene: TRBV11-2
j_gene: TRBJ2-7
CDR3aa: CASSIHRGQYEQYF

v_gene: TRBV4-1
j_gene: TRBJ1-1
CDR3aa: CASSQRELNTEAFF

v_gene: TRBV6-1
j_gene: TRBJ2-7
CDR3aa: CASSEGLAGSFEQYF

v_gene: TRBV10-3
j_gene: TRBJ2-7
CDR3aa: CAISGGGRGSSYEQYF